The 2 T cell receptor beta chains below come from one sample, sequenced in a study of regulatory T cells in long-lasting Graves disease. Time point defined: persistent/refractory GD, antithyroid drugs over 5 years with positive TRAb. Following extraction of RNA from PBMCs, that RNA was used to make the TCR library. Arm-PCR of CDR3 regions and iRepertoire HTBI primers were the basis on which TCR beta libraries were built. TCRdb passed the multiplex PCR reads through MiXCR, listing each CDR3 protein once. The sample includes roughly 400,000 distinct CDR3 sequences, 20% to 25% of them seen just once. The source material was peripheral blood mononuclear cells (PBMCs), sampled when the disease was refractory, from a patient treated with antithyroid drugs. These receptors came from a female donor with Graves disease.

This clonotype showed up many times. The V and J genes are TRBV12-3 or TRBV12-4 and TRBJ2-5, with unresolved D. There are 14 residues in the CDR3. Trimming pared 2 bases from V and 1 base from J, leaving 8 bases between. This chain's CDR3 is CASSLYNSQETQYF. Here the CDR3 DNA reads TGTGCCAGCAGTTTATACAATTCCCAAGAGACCCAGTACTTC.

This clonotype was observed a handful of times. The rearrangement links TRBV27 to TRBJ2-2; 9 nucleotides match TRBD2. CDR1 is MNHEY and CDR2 is SMNVEV in the germline V gene (reference sequence). Unmatched junction bases numbered 10, after V lost 5 bases and J lost 6 bases. CDR3 length: 16 residues. This CDR3 is CASSPHSGSTAGELFF. CDR3 DNA sequence: TGTGCCAGCAGTCCTCATAGCGGGAGTACCGCCGGGGAGCTGTTTTTT.